Listed below are T cell receptor beta chains from one sample, sequenced in a study of control samples from healthy donors and cancer patients. Sequencing used immunoSEQ multiplex PCR; TCRdb keeps in-frame clones, though not all of them. The sample consists of 150,000 to 180,000 clones, roughly 94% of them appearing once. Specimen: blood. The receptors derive from a man between 35 and 55 years old in good health. The CDR3 runs from the conserved cysteine through the conserved F or W. The D gene is left open where the match is weak. Clone size is stated in some rows and not others, as once, few, many or a class when expanded.

d_call	v_call	j_call	clone_size	cdr3_aa	cdr3_nt
NA	TRBV6-5	TRBJ1-5	NA	CASSSWGHPNQPQHF	TGTGCCAGCAGTTCTTGGGGACATCCTAATCAGCCCCAGCATTTT
NA	TRBV5-1	TRBJ1-5	NA	CASSFDSNQPQHF	TGCGCCAGCAGCTTCGATAGCAATCAGCCCCAGCATTTT
TRBD2	TRBV19	TRBJ2-1	NA	CASSGTSGGNEQFF	TGTGCCTCCTCGGGGACTAGCGGGGGCAATGAGCAGTTCTTC
NA	TRBV7-6	TRBJ2-5	few	CASSRGHQETQYF	TGTGCCAGCAGCCGGGGCCATCAAGAGACCCAGTACTTC
TRBD1	TRBV15	TRBJ1-5	NA	CATSRVGTGGLTQHF	TGTGCCACCAGCAGAGTTGGGACAGGGGGCTTGACCCAGCATTTT
NA	TRBV6-5	TRBJ1-6	NA	CASSLGPYNSPLHF	TGTGCCAGCAGTTTAGGCCCCTATAATTCACCCCTCCACTTT
NA	TRBV4-2	TRBJ1-1	NA	CASSHPRGDGTEAFF	TGTGCCAGCAGCCATCCTCGGGGGGATGGAACTGAAGCTTTCTTT
NA	TRBV28	TRBJ1-2	NA	CASSSIPGGLYGYTF	TGTGCCAGCAGTTCCATTCCTGGGGGACTCTATGGCTACACCTTC
NA	TRBV15	TRBJ2-7	NA	CATTRTSSYEQYF	TGTGCCACCACGCGCACGAGCTCCTACGAGCAGTACTTC
TRBD2	TRBV30	TRBJ2-7	NA	CAWSAQRGVLTYEQYF	TGTGCCTGGAGTGCGCAGCGGGGGGTCCTTACCTACGAGCAGTACTTC
NA	TRBV6-5	TRBJ1-1	NA	CASSYGQATGTEAFF	TGTGCCAGCAGTTACGGGCAAGCTACAGGAACTGAAGCTTTCTTT
TRBD1	TRBV5-4	TRBJ1-6	NA	CASSFRGNSPLHF	TGTGCCAGCAGCTTCAGGGGGAATTCACCCCTCCACTTT
NA	TRBV6-5	TRBJ1-1	NA	CASSWRQGPMNTEAFF	TGTGCCAGCAGTTGGCGTCAGGGCCCTATGAACACTGAAGCTTTCTTT
NA	TRBV7-2	TRBJ1-3	NA	CASSLFSGSGNTIYF	TGTGCCAGCAGCTTATTTAGCGGCTCTGGAAACACCATATATTTT
NA	TRBV21-1	TRBJ1-2	NA	CASSKTKNDYGYTF	TGTGCCAGCAGCAAGACAAAAAACGACTATGGCTACACCTTC
NA	TRBV5-1	TRBJ2-2	NA	CASSLRSAANGELFF	TGCGCCAGCAGCTTGCGGTCAGCAGCTAACGGGGAGCTGTTTTTT